Shown below are 15 T cell receptor beta chains from a single sample sequenced in a study of T cell clones after liver transplantation. Sequencing used immunoSEQ multiplex PCR; TCRdb keeps in-frame clones, though not all of them. The data hold tens of thousands of clones, with about 80% observed a single time. The sequencing used CD4+ T cells from blood, collected 12 months after liver transplant. These TCRs come from a human patient who received a liver transplant. Some of the T cells may derive from the graft donor.

The chain combines TRBV28 with TRBJ2-7, with D possibly being TRBD2 (5 bases). Germline values: CDR1 MDHEN, CDR2 SYDVKM. V was pared by 0 bases and J by 0 bases, with 6 bases between. The CDR3 extends over 14 amino acids. CDR3 bases: TGTGCCAGCAGTTTATGGGACTTCTCCTACGAGCAGTACTTC. It codes for CASSLWDFSYEQYF. Based on the CDR3 plus reference TRBV28 and TRBJ2-7, the full variable domain is DVKVTQSSRYLVKRTGEKVFLECVQDMDHENMFWYRQDPGLGLRLIYFSYDVKMKEKGDIPEGYSVSREKKERFSLILESASTNQTSMYLCASSLWDFSYEQYFGPGTRLTVT.

The chain has TRBV28 and TRBJ1-2; tentatively, D is TRBD1 (5 bases). The CDR3 totals 14 residues. Per the germline V gene, CDR1 is MDHEN and CDR2 is SYDVKM. Trimming took off 6 bases at V and 0 bases at J, with 11 bases between the two ends. The CDR3 bases are TGTGCCAGCAGGTGGGGCTTAACTAACTATGGCTACACCTTC. The encoded protein is CASRWGLTNYGYTF.

This chain connects TRBV7-9 to TRBJ2-7; a possible D gene is TRBD2 (6 bases). Trimming removed 6 bases at V and 0 bases at J, with 12 bases between. CDR3 length: 14 residues. Germline loops: CDR1 SEHNR, CDR2 FQNEAQ (reference sequence). CDR3 coding DNA: TGTGCCAGCAGTTGGGACTCGAGCTCCTACGAGCAGTACTTC. This codes for CASSWDSSSYEQYF. Full variable domain (outside the CDR3, taken from reference TRBV7-9 and TRBJ2-7): DTGVSQNPRHKITKRGQNVTFRCDPISEHNRLYWYRQTLGQGPEFLTYFQNEAQLEKSRLLSDRFSAERPKGSFSTLEIQRTEQGDSAMYLCASSWDSSSYEQYFGPGTRLTVT.

V and J are TRBV2 and TRBJ1-2; 9 bases agree with TRBD1. The germline CDR1 and CDR2 sequences are SNHLY and FYNNEI. This CDR3 comprises 15 residues. The junction had 5 bases not matched to a gene; V was cut back by 6 bases and J by 0 bases. The DNA for the CDR3 is TGTGCCAGCAGCATACAGGGGGCTCCTAACTATGGCTACACCTTC. This gives the protein CASSIQGAPNYGYTF.

There are a few counts of this clone. The chain employs TRBV6-1 and TRBJ1-4; D remains unclear. Trimming removed 4 bases at V and 7 bases at J, with 10 bases between. CDR3 length: 13 residues. From germline, CDR1 is MNHNS and CDR2 SASEGT. The DNA for the CDR3 is TGTGCCAGCAGTGCAAGGGAGGGTGAAAAACTGTTTTTT. Residues: CASSAREGEKLFF.

V is TRBV7-8 and J is TRBJ2-7; 12 bases line up with TRBD2. Germline V CDR1 and CDR2: SGHVS, FQNEAQ. Trimming removed 5 bases from V and 2 bases from J; junction bases left unmatched: 4. The CDR3 has 15 residues. DNA of the CDR3: TGTGCCAGCAGCCCCCGGACTAGCGGGGCCTACGAGCAGTACTTC. Translated, it gives CASSPRTSGAYEQYF.

This sequence joins TRBV27 and TRBJ1-4; 8 nucleotides agree with TRBD1. The CDR3 has 17 residues. With V trimmed by 5 bases and J by 11 bases, 19 bases remained unmatched. The germline CDR1 and CDR2 sequences are MNHEY and SMNVEV (reference sequence). The CDR3 protein is CASSLRRITGGSEKLFF. In nucleotides, the CDR3 is TGTGCCAGCAGTCTCCGACGCATTACAGGGGGATCGGAGAAACTGTTTTTT. The full variable domain, rest sourced from reference TRBV27 and TRBJ1-4, is EAQVTQNPRYLITVTGKKLTVTCSQNMNHEYMSWYRQDPGLGLRQIYYSMNVEVTDKGDVPEGYKVSRKEKRNFPLILESPSPNQTSLYFCASSLRRITGGSEKLFFGSGTQLSVL.

V and J are TRBV5-6 and TRBJ2-1; 10 bases line up with TRBD2. V was pared by 2 bases and J by 10 bases, with 3 bases of the junction left unmatched. The germline V gene has CDR1 SGHDT and CDR2 YYEEEE. The CDR3 runs 13 residues. CDR3 in amino acids: CASSFDSGREQFF. CDR3 DNA: TGTGCCAGCAGCTTCGATAGCGGGAGGGAGCAGTTCTTC.

This clone was found once. The J gene is TRBJ1-3, the V gene TRBV4-3, with D possibly TRBD1 on 5 matching bases. Germline assignment: CDR1 LGHNA and CDR2 YSLEER. With 1 base removed from V and 2 bases from J, the gap between germline ends came to 15 bases. The CDR3 length is 17 residues. The CDR3 DNA follows: TGCGCCAGCAGCCAAGTGACTCGGGGGATCCCTGGAAACACCATATATTTT. The encoded protein is CASSQVTRGIPGNTIYF.

The chain has TRBV18 and TRBJ1-3; D unresolved. Germline-derived CDR1 and CDR2 are KGHSH and LQKENI. V was clipped by 2 bases and J by 3 bases, with 8 bases between them. This CDR3 has 14 residues. CDR3 coding DNA: TGTGCCAGCTCACCAAAGGGAGGTGGAAACACCATATATTTT. It yields the protein CASSPKGGGNTIYF.

This clone was observed a handful of times. The V gene is TRBV4-3, the J gene TRBJ1-5; D is unclear. V gave up 0 bases and J gave up 4 bases, with 4 bases separating them. Germline V CDR1 and CDR2: LGHNA, YSLEER. The CDR3 is made up of 13 amino acids. CDR3 sequence: CASSQEPNQPQHF. The CDR3 DNA follows: TGCGCCAGCAGCCAAGAGCCGAATCAGCCCCAGCATTTT.

V gene TRBV28 combines with J gene TRBJ1-5; 10 nucleotides line up with TRBD1. The CDR3 is made up of 17 amino acids. The germline V gene encodes CDR1 MDHEN and CDR2 SYDVKM. Germline trimming cut 2 bases from V and 7 bases from J; bases unmatched to any gene: 11. The CDR3 DNA reads as TGTGCCAGCAGTTTACCCCTGACAGGGGGCCGGGGGCAGCCCCAGCATTTT. Translated, it gives CASSLPLTGGRGQPQHF.

This chain connects TRBV15 to TRBJ2-5, with D unresolved. The ends were cut back, 5 bases at V and 1 base at J, with 8 bases in the middle. The CDR3 consists of 13 residues. Germline-derived CDR1 and CDR2 are LNHNV and YYDKDF (reference sequence). In DNA form, the CDR3 reads TGTGCCACCAGCGGGAACGGCCAAGAGACCCAGTACTTC. It specifies CATSGNGQETQYF.

This clone was seen more than once but under ten times. The V call is TRBV19, the J call TRBJ1-5; D might be TRBD1 (5 bases). The germline V gene encodes CDR1 LNHDA and CDR2 SQIVND (reference sequence). V was pared by 5 bases and J by 4 bases, with 15 bases between. The CDR3 consists of 15 residues. The CDR3 DNA follows: TGTGCCAGTAGTCCCGTTGGGGGGGGTAATCAGCCCCAGCATTTT. It codes for CASSPVGGGNQPQHF. The full variable domain, in which reference TRBV19 and TRBJ1-5 provide the parts outside the CDR3, is DGGITQSPKYLFRKEGQNVTLSCEQNLNHDAMYWYRQDPGQGLRLIYYSQIVNDFQKGDIAEGYSVSREKKESFPLTVTSAQKNPTAFYLCASSPVGGGNQPQHFGDGTRLSIL.

The genes are TRBV5-4 and TRBJ1-1; D uncertain. V shed 3 bases and J shed 0 bases, with 9 bases lying between them. CDR3 size: 14 residues. CDR1 and CDR2 (germline): SGHNT, YYREEE (reference sequence). The CDR3: CASSWYGMNTEAFF. The DNA of the CDR3 is TGTGCCAGCAGCTGGTATGGGATGAACACTGAAGCTTTCTTT.